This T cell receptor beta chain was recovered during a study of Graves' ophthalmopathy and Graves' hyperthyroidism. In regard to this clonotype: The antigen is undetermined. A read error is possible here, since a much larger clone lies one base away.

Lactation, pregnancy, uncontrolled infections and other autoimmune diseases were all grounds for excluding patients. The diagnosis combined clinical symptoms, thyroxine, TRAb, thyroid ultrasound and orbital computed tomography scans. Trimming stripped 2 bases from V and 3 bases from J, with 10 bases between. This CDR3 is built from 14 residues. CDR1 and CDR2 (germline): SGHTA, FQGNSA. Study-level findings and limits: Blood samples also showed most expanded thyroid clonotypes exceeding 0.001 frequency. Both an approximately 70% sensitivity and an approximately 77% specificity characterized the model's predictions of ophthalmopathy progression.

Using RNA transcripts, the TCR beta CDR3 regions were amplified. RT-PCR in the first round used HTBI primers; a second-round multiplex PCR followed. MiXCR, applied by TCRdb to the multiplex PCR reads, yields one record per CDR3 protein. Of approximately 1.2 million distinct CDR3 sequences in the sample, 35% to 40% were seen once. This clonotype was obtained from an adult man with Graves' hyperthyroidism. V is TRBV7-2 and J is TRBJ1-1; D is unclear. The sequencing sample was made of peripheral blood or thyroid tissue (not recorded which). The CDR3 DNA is TGTGCCAGCAGCTTACCCGGGGAGTACACTGAAGCTTTCTTT. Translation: CASSLPGEYTEAFF.